This TCR beta chain came from a study of shared clonotypes between healthy human individuals. CDR3 size: 13 residues. Germline CDR1 reads MNHNS; CDR2 reads SASEGT. V was pared by 10 bases and J by 5 bases, with 18 bases between. Researchers partitioned CD4+ cells into CD45RA+ naive and CD45RA-negative memory subsets. Assay execution took place at the deep level. Replicate PCRs from sorted subsets contained around 190 ng DNA, which is around 30,000 T cell genomes. TCRdb keeps only in-frame clones here, not all; method: immunoSEQ multiplex PCR. There are over a million clones in the sample; about 75% occur only once, and over 1.3% lies in the top ten. The study, taken as a whole, reports: Among the subsets, naive ones generally showed larger estimated richness than memory ones.

With regard to this clone: Its antigen remains unidentified.

The sample comprised memory CD4+ T cells sorted from blood. The subset denotes: CD45RA-negative fraction. This sequence was found in a young man in good health. The chain is built from TRBV6-1 and TRBJ2-7, with D hard to call. DNA of the CDR3: TGTGCCACGAAAGTCCCATTATACCACGAGCAGTACTTC. It translates to CATKVPLYHEQYF.